This T cell receptor beta chain was sequenced during a study of blood T cell repertoires in COVID-19. Across the whole study: Sources were T cells, B-cell-depleted T cells, or PBMCs; the material itself was cDNA or gDNA.

Per the study methods: Reference gene primer amplification in the assay estimated nucleated cell counts. Only in-frame clones appear in the TCRdb table, and some are missing; sequencing was by immunoSEQ multiplex PCR. V, J and clone size were drawn from that table, and D and trimming were deduced from the DNA. The data show around 250,000 clones, about 85% seen once. Per the germline V gene, CDR1 is SGHRS and CDR2 is YFSETQ. The CDR3 covers 16 residues. V lost 0 bases and J 1 base, leaving 13 bases between the germline ends. The rearrangement joins TRBV5-1 to TRBJ1-1; D gene ambiguous. This TCR was sampled from a woman between 50 and 59 years old who had been exposed to COVID-19. Specimen: PBMCs or T cells enriched from blood (not recorded which). CDR3 coding DNA: TGCGCCAGCAGCTTGGGCCCCGACATTGGGAACACTGAAGCTTTCTTT. Translated, it gives CASSLGPDIGNTEAFF.